The 22 T cell receptor beta chains below all came from one sample that was sequenced in a study of blood T cell repertoires in COVID-19. Sequencing was performed with immunoSEQ multiplex PCR; in TCRdb, only in-frame clones are kept and a portion is missing. Seen here are approximately 80,000 clones, under 85% observed once, and the top ten hold roughly 2.1%. Sequences were obtained from peripheral blood. These receptors were taken from an older woman with acute or convalescent COVID-19.

CDR3 in amino acids: CASSHLNRASNYGYTF. The DNA for the CDR3 is TGTGCCAGCAGTCACCTGAACAGGGCGAGTAACTATGGCTACACCTTC. V usage is TRBV27 and J usage is TRBJ1-2; TRBD1 might be the D (6 bases). Trimming cost V 5 bases and J 1 base, with 17 bases left between them. Germline CDR1 MNHEY, CDR2 SMNVEV (reference sequence). The CDR3 contains 16 residues.

V is TRBV19 and J is TRBJ1-2, with D uncertain. From germline, CDR1 is LNHDA and CDR2 SQIVND (reference sequence). The CDR3 has 9 amino acids. Here the CDR3 reads CAAGSGYTF. Written as DNA, the CDR3 is TGTGCAGCAGGTTCTGGCTACACCTTC.

V and J are TRBV5-1 and TRBJ1-1; 9 bases line up with TRBD1. V dropped 3 bases and J dropped 2; count of bases not matched to a gene: 8. The CDR3 loop spans 16 amino acids. Germline V lookup: CDR1 SGHRS, CDR2 YFSETQ. The CDR3 here is CASSWELTGGNTEAFF. CDR3 nucleotide sequence: TGCGCCAGCAGCTGGGAACTGACAGGGGGAAACACTGAAGCTTTCTTT.

The chain carries TRBV11-2 and TRBJ1-1; 8 nucleotides align to TRBD1. CDR1 and CDR2 (germline): SGHAT, FQNNGV. The J segment lost 5 bases and the V segment lost 5 bases, leaving 7 bases of the junction unmatched. CDR3 length: 14 residues. CDR3 bases: TGTGCCAGCAGCGTGGACAGGGTGGGGACTGAAGCTTTCTTT. Encoded protein: CASSVDRVGTEAFF. Complete variable domain (other parts from reference TRBV11-2 and TRBJ1-1): EAGVAQSPRYKIIEKRQSVAFWCNPISGHATLYWYQQILGQGPKLLIQFQNNGVVDDSQLPKDRFSAERLKGVDSTLKIQPAKLEDSAVYLCASSVDRVGTEAFFGQGTRLTVV.

The chain uses TRBV28 and TRBJ1-4, with D perhaps matching TRBD1 (5 bases). The CDR3 consists of 13 residues. V was pared by 9 bases and J by 8 bases, with 16 bases between. Germline lookup yields CDR1 MDHEN and CDR2 SYDVKM. The CDR3 is CASSDSTLEKLFF. For the CDR3, the DNA is TGTGCCAGTAGTGACAGTACGTTGGAAAAACTGTTTTTT.

This clone was seen a few times. The rearrangement joins TRBV13 to TRBJ1-1; D remains ambiguous. In germline, CDR1 is PRHDT, CDR2 FYEKMQ (reference sequence). V was pared by 4 bases and J by 8 bases, with 17 bases between. This CDR3 has 14 residues. The CDR3 DNA is TGTGCCAGCAGCTCCTGGGCGTTTGAGCCCGAAGCTTTCTTT. It codes for CASSSWAFEPEAFF. Full variable domain (missing parts from reference TRBV13 and TRBJ1-1): AAGVIQSPRHLIKEKRETATLKCYPIPRHDTVYWYQQGPGQDPQFLISFYEKMQSDKGSIPDRFSAQQFSDYHSELNMSSLELGDSALYFCASSSWAFEPEAFFGQGTRLTVV.

Remarks on this clone: One end of the junction is discordant with germline, which a read error may explain. The chain couples TRBV7-7 to TRBJ2-5; a possible D gene is TRBD2 (5 bases). Germline CDR1 reads SSHAT; CDR2 reads FNYEAQ (reference sequence). The CDR3 totals 14 residues. CDR3 nucleotide sequence: TGTGCTAGCAGCCCCCGGACTGTGGTAGAGACCCAGTACTTC. Translating gives CASSPRTVVETQYF.

The chain has TRBV29-1 and TRBJ1-1, with TRBD1 matching over 7 bases. The ends lost 5 bases at V and 10 bases at J; junction bases unmatched: 7. CDR3 length: 11 amino acids. In germline, CDR1 is SQVTM, CDR2 ANQGSEA. CDR3 loop: CSVHRGRGAFF. CDR3 DNA sequence: TGCAGCGTTCACAGGGGAAGAGGAGCTTTCTTT.

The J gene is TRBJ2-3, the V gene TRBV7-6; D is perhaps TRBD2 (6 bases). In germline, CDR1 is SGHVS, CDR2 FNYEAQ. Trimming pared 8 bases from V and 8 bases from J, leaving 20 bases between. The CDR3 consists of 14 residues. Here the CDR3 DNA reads TGTGCCAGCGCCCCGGAGGGGAGGAGGGGTACGCAGTATTTT. Translated: CASAPEGRRGTQYF.

The chain employs TRBV6-1 and TRBJ1-6; 7 bases align to TRBD1. Germline CDR1 and CDR2: MNHNS and SASEGT. This CDR3 is 13 amino acids long. The ends lost 5 bases at V and 10 bases at J; junction bases unmatched: 5. This CDR3 reads CASSLTGESPLHF. DNA for the CDR3: TGTGCCAGCAGTCTTACAGGGGAATCACCCCTCCACTTT.

Comment on this clone: The sample holds other DNA sequences that translate to the same CDR3. The rearrangement uses TRBV5-1 and TRBJ1-1; D uncertain. V was clipped by 4 bases and J by 1 base, with 11 bases between them. This CDR3 contains 14 residues. From germline, CDR1 is SGHRS and CDR2 YFSETQ. The CDR3 DNA follows: TGCGCCAGCAGCCCGACGGGAGAGAACACTGAAGCTTTCTTT. Translating gives CASSPTGENTEAFF.

This chain connects TRBV11-2 to TRBJ2-5; 11 bases match TRBD1. Unmatched junction bases numbered 3, after V lost 4 bases and J lost 2 bases. The CDR3 has 15 residues. CDR1 SGHAT and CDR2 FQNNGV come from the germline V gene. The chain's CDR3 is CASSSRDRGQETQYF. CDR3 nucleotide sequence: TGTGCCAGCAGCTCCCGGGACAGGGGGCAAGAGACCCAGTACTTC.

CDR3 amino acids: CASSWQGGDTEAFF. The CDR3 DNA reads as TGCGCCAGCAGCTGGCAGGGCGGTGACACTGAAGCTTTCTTT. This chain uses TRBV5-1 with TRBJ1-1, with TRBD1 as a possible D gene (5 bases). Trimming cost V 3 bases and J 3 bases, with 12 bases left between them. The V gene's germline CDR1 is SGHRS and CDR2 YFSETQ. CDR3 size: 14 residues.

Comments on this clone: One end of the junction varies from germline; a read error may be responsible. This chain joins TRBV4-2 and TRBJ2-3; a weak D match, TRBD2 (6 bases). The length of the CDR3 is 14 residues. The germline CDR1 and CDR2 sequences are LGHNA and YNFKEQ. CDR3 sequence: CASTQQINAGTQYF. The CDR3 DNA sequence: TGTGCCAGCACCCAACAAATTAACGCGGGAACGCAGTATTTT.

The genes are TRBV5-4 and TRBJ2-5, with TRBD1 identical over 9 bases. Germline values: CDR1 SGHNT, CDR2 YYREEE (reference sequence). The CDR3 runs to 15 residues. V lost 3 bases and J lost 4; bases outside the gene matches: 7. The CDR3 reads CASSWGQGSSETQYF. CDR3 in DNA: TGTGCCAGCAGCTGGGGACAGGGATCGTCAGAGACCCAGTACTTC.

This rearrangement joins TRBV5-4 to TRBJ2-2, with 12 bases matching TRBD1. The CDR3 spans 14 residues. V was pared by 7 bases and J by 6 bases, with 4 bases of the junction left unmatched. From germline, CDR1 is SGHNT and CDR2 YYREEE (reference sequence). The CDR3 spells CASRGTGGPGELFF. The CDR3, as DNA: TGTGCCAGCCGCGGGACAGGGGGCCCCGGGGAGCTGTTTTTT.

The chain has TRBV11-2 and TRBJ2-3; no clear D. The CDR3 runs to 16 residues. The V gene's germline CDR1 is SGHAT and CDR2 FQNNGV. V gave up 1 base and J gave up 0 bases, with 11 bases separating them. Here the CDR3 reads CASSLVGFPSTDTQYF. The CDR3, as DNA: TGTGCCAGCAGCTTAGTGGGCTTCCCTAGCACAGATACGCAGTATTTT.

V is TRBV29-1 and J is TRBJ1-5; TRBD1 agrees at 8 bases. This CDR3 is built from 13 residues. CDR1 and CDR2 from the germline V gene are SQVTM and ANQGSEA. V shed 6 bases and J 6 bases; nucleotides not matched to a gene: 7. This CDR3 is CSVTGALGQPQHF. CDR3 nucleotides: TGCAGCGTGACAGGGGCCCTCGGTCAGCCCCAGCATTTT. Full variable domain (rest looked up from reference TRBV29-1 and TRBJ1-5): SAVISQKPSRDICQRGTSLTIQCQVDSQVTMMFWYRQQPGQSLTLIATANQGSEATYESGFVIDKFPISRPNLTFSTLTVSNMSPEDSSIYLCSVTGALGQPQHFGDGTRLSIL.

This chain links TRBV4-1 with TRBJ2-1, with 7 bases identical to TRBD1. J was trimmed by 4 bases and V by 1 base; bases with no gene match: 1. Germline-derived CDR1 and CDR2 are MGHRA and YSYEKL. The CDR3 covers 14 residues. The chain's CDR3 is CASSQVGQYNEQFF. The CDR3 coding sequence is TGCGCCAGCAGCCAAGTGGGACAGTACAATGAGCAGTTCTTC.

There are a few counts of this clone. The V call is TRBV7-2, the J call TRBJ1-1, with unresolved D. The ends were cut back, 5 bases at V and 3 bases at J, with 13 bases in the middle. Germline lookup yields CDR1 SGHTA and CDR2 FQGNSA. CDR3 length equals 14 residues. CDR3 region: CASSPNVGDTEAFF. In DNA form, the CDR3 reads TGTGCCAGCAGCCCTAACGTTGGTGACACTGAAGCTTTCTTT.

The chain couples TRBV5-1 to TRBJ1-5; no reliable D call. The CDR3 is made up of 13 amino acids. Per the germline V gene, CDR1 is SGHRS and CDR2 is YFSETQ. V lost 0 bases, J lost 5 bases, and 6 bases lay in between. CDR3 DNA sequence: TGCGCCAGCAGCTTGGCGCAGGATCAGCCCCAGCATTTT. The encoded protein is CASSLAQDQPQHF.

This rearrangement joins TRBV6-5 to TRBJ1-4, with 7 bases lining up with TRBD1. Germline V CDR1 and CDR2: MNHEY, SVGAGI. The CDR3 loop spans 14 amino acids. V lost 6 bases and J lost 3; bases outside the gene matches: 4. CDR3 DNA: TGTGCCAGCAGCCGAGGGGGCCCTAATGAAAAACTGTTTTTT. Translated, it gives CASSRGGPNEKLFF.